Below are 16 T cell receptor beta chains sequenced from a single sample in a study of blood T cell repertoires in COVID-19. TCRdb's table, derived via immunoSEQ multiplex PCR, lists solely in-frame clones and lacks some. The profile shows under 500,000 clones, about 90% of them singletons. Sequenced sample: PBMCs or T cells enriched from blood (not recorded which). The receptors originated from a young woman with acute COVID-19.

This chain uses TRBV12-3 or TRBV12-4 with TRBJ1-2, with no clear D. The CDR3 loop spans 12 amino acids. V was cut by 9 bases and J by 7 bases, with 15 bases left in between. CDR3 in amino acids: CASTNRLGGYTF. The CDR3 region has the DNA TGTGCCAGTACCAACCGTCTAGGTGGCTACACCTTC.

The sample holds one count of this clone. J is TRBJ2-7 and V is TRBV5-4; D perhaps matches TRBD1 (6 bases). Germline CDR1 SGHNT, CDR2 YYREEE (reference sequence). The CDR3 has 14 amino acids. Trimming took 2 bases from V and 2 from J, leaving 11 bases between them. The CDR3 protein is CASSFSGVPYEQYF. The CDR3 bases are TGTGCCAGCAGCTTCTCAGGGGTTCCCTACGAGCAGTACTTC.

This sequence joins TRBV28 and TRBJ1-1; unclear D gene. Germline V lookup: CDR1 MDHEN, CDR2 SYDVKM. The CDR3 loop spans 16 amino acids. Deletions cut 0 bases from V and 0 bases from J, with 11 bases between. This CDR3 is CASSLWAGDMNTEAFF. The CDR3 DNA reads as TGTGCCAGCAGTTTATGGGCCGGTGACATGAACACTGAAGCTTTCTTT.

The CDR3 DNA sequence: TGCAGCGTTGAGGCCAGGGTGAACACTGAAGCTTTCTTT. Translated: CSVEARVNTEAFF. The V and J genes are TRBV29-1 and TRBJ1-1; TRBD1 might be the D (5 bases). CDR3 size: 13 residues. With 3 bases removed from V and 0 bases from J, the gap between germline ends came to 8 bases. Germline V lookup: CDR1 SQVTM, CDR2 ANQGSEA.

The chain couples TRBV11-2 to TRBJ2-3; TRBD2 agrees at 10 bases. In germline, CDR1 is SGHAT, CDR2 FQNNGV. This CDR3 has 17 amino acids. V gave up 5 bases and J gave up 0 bases; unmatched junction bases: 8. The CDR3 here is CASSRIAGGYSTDTQYF. The CDR3 DNA reads as TGTGCCAGCAGCCGTATAGCGGGGGGTTATAGCACAGATACGCAGTATTTT.

The chain has TRBV9 and TRBJ2-7; possible D gene TRBD1, 6 bases. The germline V gene has CDR1 SGDLS and CDR2 YYNGEE. V shed 4 bases and J shed 3 bases, with 14 bases lying between them. CDR3 length: 14 residues. The CDR3 reads CASSPQGRFYEQYF. CDR3 DNA sequence: TGTGCCAGCAGCCCCCAGGGGCGCTTCTACGAGCAGTACTTC. The full variable domain, in which reference TRBV9 and TRBJ2-7 provide the parts outside the CDR3, is DSGVTQTPKHLITATGQRVTLRCSPRSGDLSVYWYQQSLDQGLQFLIQYYNGEERAKGNILERFSAQQFPDLHSELNLSSLELGDSALYFCASSPQGRFYEQYFGPGTRLTVT.

The rearrangement uses TRBV2 and TRBJ1-4; possible D gene TRBD1, 6 bases. The CDR3 sequence is 15 residues long. Trimming removed 6 bases from V and 0 bases from J, with 11 bases in between. Germline V gene lookup returns CDR1 SNHLY and CDR2 FYNNEI. Here the CDR3 DNA reads TGTGCCAGCAGGCGGGGGCGAACAACTAATGAAAAACTGTTTTTT. The encoded protein is CASRRGRTTNEKLFF.

This clone was found once. This sequence joins TRBV28 and TRBJ1-3; D gene ambiguous. The germline CDR1 and CDR2 sequences are MDHEN and SYDVKM. Trimming took off 6 bases at V and 0 bases at J, with 15 bases between the two ends. The CDR3 has 16 amino acids. In nucleotides, the CDR3 is TGTGCCAGCAGACGCCACCCGACACACTCTGGAAACACCATATATTTT. Its protein product is CASRRHPTHSGNTIYF. The entire variable domain, with the rest obtained from reference TRBV28 and TRBJ1-3, is as follows: DVKVTQSSRYLVKRTGEKVFLECVQDMDHENMFWYRQDPGLGLRLIYFSYDVKMKEKGDIPEGYSVSREKKERFSLILESASTNQTSMYLCASRRHPTHSGNTIYFGEGSWLTVV.

The CDR3 nucleotides are TGTGCCAGTAGTATAAGACAGGGGATGTACTTC. It is translated as CASSIRQGMYF. This chain links TRBV19 with TRBJ2-4, with TRBD1 matching over 8 bases. The germline CDR1 and CDR2 sequences are LNHDA and SQIVND (reference sequence). The V and J ends lost 2 bases and 15 bases, in that order; junction bases with no gene match: 3. The CDR3 has 11 residues.

This clone was found once. The CDR3 loop reads CASSRSGRADEQYF. The CDR3 nucleotides are TGTGCCAGCAGCCGAAGCGGGAGGGCGGACGAGCAGTACTTC. This chain connects TRBV28 to TRBJ2-7; 10 bases match TRBD2. Germline CDR1 reads MDHEN; CDR2 reads SYDVKM. Germline trimming cut 6 bases from V and 5 bases from J; bases unmatched to any gene: 7. The CDR3 is 14 amino acids. Complete variable domain (other parts from reference TRBV28 and TRBJ2-7): DVKVTQSSRYLVKRTGEKVFLECVQDMDHENMFWYRQDPGLGLRLIYFSYDVKMKEKGDIPEGYSVSREKKERFSLILESASTNQTSMYLCASSRSGRADEQYFGPGTRLTVT.

The chain combines TRBV3-1 (or the pseudogene TRBV3-2) with TRBJ2-7; 7 bases line up with TRBD1. The V gene end was trimmed by 2 bases and the J gene end by 6 bases; junction bases not matched to a gene: 4. CDR3 length equals 13 residues. CDR1 and CDR2 (germline): LGHDT, YNNKEL (reference sequence). CDR3 DNA sequence: TGTGCCAGCAGCCAATATACAGGGGCCGAGCAGTACTTC. This translates into CASSQYTGAEQYF.

This chain uses TRBV7-9 with TRBJ2-1, with D tentatively TRBD2 (6 bases). Germline CDR1 and CDR2: SEHNR and FQNEAQ (reference sequence). V was clipped by 5 bases and J by 4 bases, with 15 bases between them. The CDR3 has 15 residues. In DNA, the CDR3 is TGTGCCAGCAGCCCGATGCGGGATTCATACAATGAGCAGTTCTTC. Its protein product is CASSPMRDSYNEQFF.

The genes are TRBV7-3 and TRBJ2-3; tentatively, D is TRBD2 (5 bases). Trimming cost V 2 bases and J 2 bases, with 5 bases left between them. The CDR3 has 13 residues. Germline V lookup: CDR1 SGHTA, CDR2 FQGTGA. The CDR3 reads CASSLDYTDTQYF. In DNA form, the CDR3 reads TGTGCCAGCAGCTTAGACTACACAGATACGCAGTATTTT.

The rearrangement uses TRBV27 and TRBJ2-7, with 8 nucleotides matching TRBD1. There are 13 residues in the CDR3. The junction had 4 bases not matched to a gene; V was cut back by 4 bases and J by 5 bases. The germline V gene has CDR1 MNHEY and CDR2 SMNVEV (reference sequence). In DNA form, the CDR3 reads TGTGCCAGCAGTTGGGCAGGGGGCAACGAGCAGTACTTC. Translating it yields CASSWAGGNEQYF.

The chain uses TRBV30 and TRBJ1-1; D unclear. This CDR3 has 13 amino acids. The ends were cut back, 4 bases at V and 0 bases at J, with 9 bases in the middle. Germline V gene lookup returns CDR1 GTSNPN and CDR2 SVGIG (reference sequence). For the CDR3, the DNA is TGTGCCTGGATGCGACAAGTGAACACTGAAGCTTTCTTT. This codes for CAWMRQVNTEAFF.

The V call is TRBV9, the J call TRBJ1-4; 8 bases are shared with TRBD1. The CDR3 sequence is 17 residues long. Trimming removed 0 bases from V and 2 bases from J; junction bases left unmatched: 6. CDR1 is SGDLS, CDR2 YYNGEE, per germline. CDR3 coding DNA: TGTGCCAGCAGCGTAGTCGGCCAGGGGGCGACTAATGAAAAACTGTTTTTT. It codes for CASSVVGQGATNEKLFF.